A selection of T cell receptor beta chains follows, all from one sample in a study of blood T cell repertoires in COVID-19. Clones were read by immunoSEQ multiplex PCR, and TCRdb kept only the in-frame ones, dropping some. The table includes about 120,000 clones, over 65% detected once. Input material: peripheral blood. The receptors come from a woman older than 75 with acute or convalescent COVID-19. The CDR3 runs from the conserved cysteine through the conserved F or W. D genes are given only for firm matches. The listing skips clone size in some rows; elsewhere it reads once, few, many or a size class.

d_call,v_call,j_call,cdr3_length,clone_size,cdr3_aa,cdr3_nt
TRBD2,TRBV3-1/TRBV3-2,TRBJ2-5,15,few,CASSLPAGSGETQYF,TGTGCCAGCAGCCTCCCAGCGGGGAGTGGGGAGACCCAGTACTTC
TRBD2,TRBV4-2,TRBJ2-2,14,-,CASSRLATAGELFF,TGTGCCAGCAGCCGACTAGCTACGGCCGGGGAGCTGTTTTTT
-,TRBV19,TRBJ1-5,15,-,CASSIEVAGTGPQHF,TGTGCCAGTAGTATAGAAGTTGCGGGGACGGGGCCCCAGCATTTT
TRBD1,TRBV11-2,TRBJ1-1,16,-,CASSHTTGVVATEAFF,TGTGCCAGCAGTCACACGACAGGGGTGGTAGCCACTGAAGCTTTCTTT
-,TRBV9,TRBJ1-2,13,-,CASSESREDGYTF,TGTGCCAGCAGCGAATCCCGAGAGGATGGCTACACCTTC
TRBD1,TRBV30,TRBJ2-1,11,-,CAWSPDRLQFF,TGTGCCTGGAGTCCGGACAGGCTGCAGTTCTTC
TRBD1,TRBV11-3,TRBJ1-6,14,once,CASSVGQDNSPLHF,TGTGCCAGCAGCGTAGGACAGGACAATTCACCCCTCCACTTT
TRBD1,TRBV5-1,TRBJ1-2,14,-,CASSPNTGGHGYTF,TGCGCCAGCAGCCCTAATACAGGGGGTCATGGCTACACCTTC
-,TRBV4-2,TRBJ2-5,15,-,CASSQEGRVGETQYF,TGTGCCAGCAGCCAAGAGGGCAGGGTGGGAGAGACCCAGTACTTC
-,TRBV6-4,TRBJ2-6,16,-,CASSDIHLSGANVLTF,TGTGCCAGCAGTGATATACACCTCTCTGGGGCCAACGTCCTGACTTTC
TRBD1,TRBV4-1,TRBJ2-3,18,-,CASSQGNSGQPSTDTQYF,TGCGCCAGCAGCCAAGGTAATTCGGGACAGCCCAGCACAGATACGCAGTATTTT
TRBD2,TRBV6-5,TRBJ2-1,15,-,CASSYVAGGLNEQFF,TGTGCCAGCAGTTACGTGGCGGGGGGGCTGAATGAGCAGTTCTTC
-,TRBV7-9,TRBJ2-1,15,-,CASSQTGLIHNEQFF,TGTGCCAGCAGCCAGACAGGTTTGATTCACAATGAGCAGTTCTTC
-,TRBV7-2,TRBJ2-3,14,-,CASSLLGPKDTQYF,TGTGCCAGCAGCTTATTGGGCCCTAAAGATACGCAGTATTTT
TRBD2,TRBV10-1,TRBJ2-1,16,-,CASSGGTSGTYNEQFF,TGCGCCAGCAGCGGGGGGACTAGCGGAACCTACAATGAGCAGTTCTTC
TRBD2,TRBV11-2,TRBJ2-1,15,-,CASSLRRGGPDEQFF,TGTGCCAGCAGCTTACGGCGGGGGGGCCCGGATGAGCAGTTCTTC
TRBD1,TRBV5-4,TRBJ1-1,14,few,CASSGTGPNTEAFF,TGTGCCAGCAGCGGGACAGGCCCCAACACTGAAGCTTTCTTT
-,TRBV12-3/TRBV12-4,TRBJ1-2,13,-,CASSSLRTDGYTF,TGTGCCAGCAGTTCCCTAAGAACCGATGGCTACACCTTC
TRBD1,TRBV18,TRBJ1-1,14,-,CASSLHLQGIEAFF,TGTGCCAGCTCACTACACCTACAGGGGATTGAAGCTTTCTTT
TRBD2,TRBV7-8,TRBJ2-1,18,-,CASSPHPRTSGRGDEQFF,TGTGCCAGCAGCCCCCATCCCAGGACTAGCGGGAGGGGCGATGAGCAGTTCTTC
-,TRBV9,TRBJ2-7,16,-,CASSVGLAVNSYEQYF,TGTGCCAGCAGCGTAGGGCTGGCGGTAAATTCCTACGAGCAGTACTTC
TRBD2,TRBV6-4,TRBJ2-2,15,-,CASSGTSGNTGELFF,TGTGCCAGCAGTGGGACTAGCGGGAACACCGGGGAGCTGTTTTTT
-,TRBV18,TRBJ2-1,15,-,CASSPPGGAYNEQFF,TGTGCCAGCTCACCACCTGGCGGAGCCTACAATGAGCAGTTCTTC
TRBD2,TRBV6-1,TRBJ2-7,15,-,CASSEQASGGYEQYF,TGTGCCAGCAGTGAACAGGCTAGCGGGGGCTACGAGCAGTACTTC
-,TRBV30,TRBJ1-2,13,-,CAWSVLGESGYTF,TGTGCCTGGAGTGTACTGGGAGAGTCTGGCTACACCTTC
-,TRBV19,TRBJ2-2,17,-,CASSIHGTVASLGELFF,TGTGCCAGTAGTATACATGGAACGGTAGCGTCTTTAGGGGAGCTGTTTTTT
-,TRBV29-1,TRBJ2-1,14,-,CSVEAGVGYNEQFF,TGCAGCGTTGAAGCGGGAGTAGGCTACAATGAGCAGTTCTTC
TRBD1,TRBV3-1/TRBV3-2,TRBJ1-4,15,-,CASSPTGGANEKLFF,TGTGCCAGCAGCCCCACAGGGGGGGCTAATGAAAAACTGTTTTTT
TRBD1,TRBV10-3,TRBJ2-7,15,-,CAIRPGTGGSYEQYF,TGTGCCATCAGGCCCGGGACAGGGGGCTCTTACGAGCAGTACTTC
-,TRBV7-2,TRBJ2-3,14,-,CASSLAGPPDTQYF,TGTGCCAGCAGCTTAGCGGGGCCCCCAGATACGCAGTATTTT
-,TRBV30,TRBJ1-3,14,-,CAWSRDTAGNTIYF,TGTGCCTGGAGCCGGGACACAGCAGGAAACACCATATATTTT
TRBD1,TRBV4-3,TRBJ1-6,15,once,CASSQSRGDNSPLHF,TGCGCCAGCAGCCAATCCAGGGGGGATAATTCACCCCTCCACTTT
TRBD2,TRBV19,TRBJ2-5,15,-,CASSSGLAGQETQYF,TGTGCCAGTAGTTCGGGACTAGCGGGGCAAGAGACCCAGTACTTC
TRBD1,TRBV28,TRBJ1-2,15,once,CASSSRDRDSYGYTF,TGTGCCAGCAGTTCCCGGGACAGGGATTCCTATGGCTACACCTTC
-,TRBV19,TRBJ2-3,15,-,CASSTLARYTDTQYF,TGTGCCAGTAGTACCCTAGCGCGATACACAGATACGCAGTATTTT
-,TRBV2,TRBJ1-5,14,-,CASTGNRVGQPQHF,TGTGCCAGCACTGGGAACAGGGTAGGTCAGCCCCAGCATTTT
-,TRBV30,TRBJ2-1,15,-,CAWSVRDWDYNEQFF,TGTGCCTGGAGTGTACGGGACTGGGACTACAATGAGCAGTTCTTC
-,TRBV7-9,TRBJ2-7,15,-,CASSLTGGEVYEQYF,TGTGCCAGCAGCTTAACTGGGGGCGAGGTCTACGAGCAGTACTTC
-,TRBV18,TRBJ1-1,13,-,CASSFRANTEAFF,TGTGCCAGCTCTTTCAGGGCGAACACTGAAGCTTTCTTT
TRBD1,TRBV10-1,TRBJ2-1,17,-,CASSDPVRQGQGNEQFF,TGCGCCAGCAGTGACCCCGTTCGACAGGGGCAAGGGAATGAGCAGTTCTTC
TRBD2,TRBV5-6,TRBJ2-3,17,-,CASSHYLAGGPTDTQYF,TGTGCCAGCAGCCACTACCTAGCGGGAGGCCCCACAGATACGCAGTATTTT
-,TRBV2,TRBJ1-2,15,-,CASTLRGGDGSGYTF,TGTGCCAGCACCCTCCGGGGGGGGGATGGAAGTGGCTACACCTTC
-,TRBV14,TRBJ2-7,14,-,CASSPRTVSYEQYF,TGTGCCAGCAGTCCTCGGACAGTCTCCTACGAGCAGTACTTC
TRBD1,TRBV30,TRBJ1-6,14,-,CAWKGTGRNSPLHF,TGTGCCTGGAAGGGGACAGGGAGAAATTCACCCCTCCACTTT